A selection of T cell receptor beta chains follows, all from one sample in a study of T cell responses to AZD1222 COVID-19 vaccine. TCRdb's table, derived via immunoSEQ multiplex PCR, lists solely in-frame clones and lacks some. Here the sample spans 150,000 to 200,000 clones, 85% to 95% being singletons. The sample here was peripheral blood, taken on day 0 of AZD1222 vaccination. All receptors come from an adult in good health. The CDR3 runs from the conserved cysteine through the conserved F or W. Fields, in order: D gene, clone size, CDR3 length, V gene, J gene, CDR3 DNA, CDR3 protein. D genes are given only for firm matches. Where a row states a size, it is once, few, many or the class of an expanded clone; other rows omit it.

>TRBD1|-|15|TRBV7-7|TRBJ1-4
TGTGCCAGCAGCGGACCGGGACAGGGAAATGAAAAACTGTTTTTT
CASSGPGQGNEKLFF
>TRBD1|-|16|TRBV19|TRBJ1-2
TGTGCCAGTAGTCCCCCCGAGACAGGGACCACGGGTGGCTACACCTTC
CASSPPETGTTGGYTF
>-|-|14|TRBV7-9|TRBJ2-7
TGTGCCAGCAGCTTAGAAGAAAACTTCTACGAGCAGTACTTC
CASSLEENFYEQYF
>-|-|17|TRBV5-4|TRBJ2-3
TGTGCCAGCAGGCCCCGGGGAGGGGGGTCCCGCACAGATACGCAGTATTTT
CASRPRGGGSRTDTQYF
>TRBD1|-|15|TRBV18|TRBJ1-1
TGTGCCAGCTCAAGGGAGCAGACAGGGGAAACTGAAGCTTTCTTT
CASSREQTGETEAFF
>-|-|13|TRBV10-2|TRBJ1-3
TGCGCCAGCAGTGGGGTAACCGGAAACACCATATATTTT
CASSGVTGNTIYF
>-|few|15|TRBV6-5|TRBJ1-3
TGTGCCAGCAGGGTAGACAGGTCTTTGGGAAACACCATATATTTT
CASRVDRSLGNTIYF
>-|-|15|TRBV4-1|TRBJ2-7
TGCGCCAGCAGCCAAGATTTGAGGGAATTTAACGAGCAGTACTTC
CASSQDLREFNEQYF
>-|-|13|TRBV14|TRBJ1-5
TGTGCCAGCAGCCCCGCAGGGGCTCCAGCCCAGCATTTT
CASSPAGAPAQHF
>-|-|14|TRBV3-1/TRBV3-2|TRBJ1-2
TGTGCCAGCAGCCAAGATCAAGGGGAGGGGGGCTACACCTTC
CASSQDQGEGGYTF
>TRBD1|once|15|TRBV19|TRBJ1-1
TGTGCCAGTAGTTTCTCCGGGACAGGGAGCACTGAAGCTTTCTTT
CASSFSGTGSTEAFF
>-|-|12|TRBV25-1|TRBJ1-2
TGTGCCAGCAGGTGGGGTGCCTTAAGCTACACCTTC
CASRWGALSYTF
>TRBD1|-|14|TRBV4-1|TRBJ1-5
TGCGCCAGCAGCCACACAGGGGATGTTCAGCCCCAGCATTTT
CASSHTGDVQPQHF
>-|-|13|TRBV11-2|TRBJ2-7
TGTGCCAGCAGCTTAGTATTTCGCTACGAGCAGTACTTC
CASSLVFRYEQYF
>-|-|13|TRBV14|TRBJ1-6
TGTGCCAGCAGCCTTCTCGGGGCGGTGGCCCTCCACTTT
CASSLLGAVALHF
>-|-|15|TRBV19|TRBJ2-7
TGTGCCAGTAGTATCGTTTTCGGGCGATCCTACGAGCAGTACTTC
CASSIVFGRSYEQYF
>TRBD1|-|15|TRBV5-4|TRBJ2-3
TGTGCCAGCAGAAGACCGGGACAGGGCACAGATACGCAGTATTTT
CASRRPGQGTDTQYF
>-|-|14|TRBV3-1/TRBV3-2|TRBJ1-2
TGTGCCAGCAGTCCTGGGACCGCCGACTATGGCTACACCTTC
CASSPGTADYGYTF
>TRBD2|-|14|TRBV7-8|TRBJ2-3
TGTGCCAGCAGCTTAGGACTAGCAACAGATACGCAGTATTTT
CASSLGLATDTQYF
>-|-|13|TRBV27|TRBJ1-1
TGTGCCAGCAGGGATAGCGCGAACACTGAAGCTTTCTTT
CASRDSANTEAFF
>TRBD1|-|16|TRBV19|TRBJ1-1
TGTGCCAGTAGTGCTCAGGGACAGGGTGGGAACACTGAAGCTTTCTTT
CASSAQGQGGNTEAFF
>-|once|13|TRBV6-5|TRBJ2-7
TGTGCCAGCAGGCGGGACAGCTCCTACGAGCAGTACTTC
CASRRDSSYEQYF
>TRBD1|-|14|TRBV18|TRBJ1-5
TGTGCCAGCTCACTGGGACAGGGGAGTCAGCCCCAGCATTTT
CASSLGQGSQPQHF
>-|-|13|TRBV29-1|TRBJ1-3
TGCAGCGTTCAAGGACAGACTGGAAACACCATATATTTT
CSVQGQTGNTIYF
>TRBD1|-|17|TRBV27|TRBJ1-2
TGTGCCAGCAGCCTCCCGGGACAGGGGACCTTTTGGGATGGCTACACCTTC
CASSLPGQGTFWDGYTF
>-|-|18|TRBV4-2|TRBJ1-2
TGTGCCAGCAGCCAAGACATTCGGGCCCTCTTCGCCAACTATGGCTACACCTTC
CASSQDIRALFANYGYTF
>-|-|12|TRBV2|TRBJ1-1
TGTGCCAGCAGGGCGATGAACACTGAAGCTTTCTTT
CASRAMNTEAFF
>TRBD2|-|14|TRBV7-7|TRBJ2-3
TGTGCCAGCAGCCCGTGGACTAGCGCCGATACGCAGTATTTT
CASSPWTSADTQYF
>-|-|14|TRBV10-2|TRBJ1-1
TGCGCCAGCAGTGAGTCATTGGTGAACACTGAAGCTTTCTTT
CASSESLVNTEAFF
>-|-|16|TRBV3-1/TRBV3-2|TRBJ1-1
TGTGCCAGCAGCCAAGAGGCCCGGGGGACGAACACTGAAGCTTTCTTT
CASSQEARGTNTEAFF
>-|-|11|TRBV29-1|TRBJ2-7
TGCAGCGTCCGCTCACCCGGCGAGCAGTACTTC
CSVRSPGEQYF
>-|-|15|TRBV19|TRBJ1-2
TGTGCCAGTAGGCCCTCACGGTCCGGGGTGGGCGGCTACACCTTC
CASRPSRSGVGGYTF
>-|-|17|TRBV7-8|TRBJ2-1
TGTGCCAGCAGCTTAAGGGCCCTGGGTTCACCTAGGGATGAGCAGTTCTTC
CASSLRALGSPRDEQFF
>TRBD2|-|18|TRBV27|TRBJ2-1
TGTGCCAGCAGTTTAATCTTGAGCGGGAGGAAAGTATACAATGAGCAGTTCTTC
CASSLILSGRKVYNEQFF
>TRBD1|-|15|TRBV6-5|TRBJ1-4
TGTGCCAGCAGTTACTCCGGACAGGGTGGCGAAAAACTGTTTTTT
CASSYSGQGGEKLFF
>-|-|14|TRBV4-2|TRBJ2-3
TGTGCCAGCAGCCACGGACAACCTTCAGATACGCAGTATTTT
CASSHGQPSDTQYF
>TRBD1|-|16|TRBV7-8|TRBJ2-7
TGTGCCAGCAGCTTTTTTTTAGACAGGGGGCGCAGTGGGCAGTACTTC
CASSFFLDRGRSGQYF
>-|-|14|TRBV6-5|TRBJ1-1
TGTGCCAGCAGACGCAGGGTCCAGGACACTGAAGCTTTCTTT
CASRRRVQDTEAFF
>-|-|15|TRBV3-1/TRBV3-2|TRBJ1-1
TGTGCCAGCAGCCGTTATACGACCACGAACACTGAAGCTTTCTTT
CASSRYTTTNTEAFF
>-|once|14|TRBV5-1|TRBJ1-1
TGCGCCAGCAGCCTAGGACCCGTAAACACTGAAGCTTTCTTT
CASSLGPVNTEAFF
>-|-|13|TRBV5-1|TRBJ2-1
TGCGCCAGCAGCTGGACGACTAGGGATGAGCAGTTCTTC
CASSWTTRDEQFF
>-|-|16|TRBV2|TRBJ1-2
TGTGCCAGCAAGATCCGGGACATCCACTCACCGTATGGCTACACCTTC
CASKIRDIHSPYGYTF
>-|-|15|TRBV11-2|TRBJ1-6
TGTGCCAGCAGCTTGAGGACAGATCTCAATTCACCCCTCCACTTT
CASSLRTDLNSPLHF
>TRBD1|-|15|TRBV10-3|TRBJ1-3
TGTGCCATCAGCGGGACAGGAGTCTCTGGAAACACCATATATTTT
CAISGTGVSGNTIYF